The source of this TCR beta chain is a study of lymphopenia after photon versus proton radiotherapy. The CDR3 has 15 residues. V lost 1 base, J lost 5 bases, and 14 bases lay in between. Germline CDR1 reads PRHDT; CDR2 reads FYEKMQ (reference sequence). Repertoires were generated with immunoSEQ multiplex PCR, while TCRdb's copy carries only in-frame clones and drops some. The sample carries around 70,000 clones, about 90% recorded once. The TCR originated in a woman in her thirties or forties with cholangiocarcinoma. The source was peripheral blood, collected from a patient treated with photon-based radiotherapy. The chain joins TRBV13 to TRBJ1-1, with D unresolved. The CDR3 loop reads CASSLDPTSATEAFF. CDR3 bases: TGTGCCAGCAGCTTAGACCCAACTTCAGCAACTGAAGCTTTCTTT. Combining the CDR3 with reference TRBV13 and TRBJ1-1 gives the whole variable domain AAGVIQSPRHLIKEKRETATLKCYPIPRHDTVYWYQQGPGQDPQFLISFYEKMQSDKGSIPDRFSAQQFSDYHSELNMSSLELGDSALYFCASSLDPTSATEAFFGQGTRLTVV.